This section outlines one T cell receptor (beta chain) sequence together with its context. This entry belongs to a study of blood T cell repertoires in COVID-19. Here immunoSEQ multiplex PCR was the method, and the copy in TCRdb shows in-frame clones only, minus some. The table includes about 200,000 clones, about 84% detected once. V shed 6 bases and J 4 bases; nucleotides not matched to a gene: 5. The length of the CDR3 is 15 residues. Germline V gene lookup returns CDR1 KGHSH and CDR2 LQKENI. J is TRBJ2-1 and V is TRBV18; 11 bases fit TRBD2. Input material: PBMCs or T cells enriched from blood (not recorded which). This receptor was identified in a man aged 35-49 years with acute COVID-19. Written as DNA, the CDR3 is TGTGCCAGCTCCGTCGGGACTAGCGGATACAATGAGCAGTTCTTC. Protein: CASSVGTSGYNEQFF.